The clone carrying this TCR beta chain appeared a single time. The sample comes from a study of blood T cell repertoires in COVID-19. The V end was cut by 4 bases, the J end by 7 bases, with 11 bases between. The CDR3 consists of 13 residues. Looked up from germline, CDR1 is SGHAT and CDR2 is FQDESV (reference sequence). The assay was immunoSEQ multiplex PCR, and TCRdb's table has in-frame clones only and misses some. Of more than 100,000 clones in the sample, around nine tenths were seen once. The chain employs TRBV11-1 and TRBJ2-1, with a weak D call TRBD2 (5 bases). The source is a man aged 65 to 79 with active COVID-19. The sample consisted of peripheral blood. The CDR3 is CASSSRRENEQFF. The CDR3 region has the DNA TGTGCCAGCAGCTCCCGAAGGGAGAATGAGCAGTTCTTC.